This T cell receptor (beta chain) was sequenced for a study of monozygotic twins with inflammatory bowel disease. Broader study findings: Immunosuppressive treatments were not uniform, and this may have added variability to patient repertoires.

Germline CDR1 is MDHEN and CDR2 is SYDVKM. This CDR3 has 15 amino acids. Worth noting for this clonotype: The antigen remains undetermined.

No DNA is given; TCRdb re-called the 5' RACE reads and lists each CDR3 protein once. In total, the table holds 150,000 to 200,000 distinct CDR3 sequences. The source is a human donor with ulcerative colitis or Crohn's disease, or a healthy co-twin of an affected twin (not recorded which). The sequencing sample was made of blood. This rearrangement joins TRBV28 to TRBJ2-5; there is no DNA to check the TCRdb D call of TRBD2. CDR3 sequence: CASSLTSGFQETQYF. The full variable domain, rest sourced from reference TRBV28 and TRBJ2-5, is DVKVTQSSRYLVKRTGEKVFLECVQDMDHENMFWYRQDPGLGLRLIYFSYDVKMKEKGDIPEGYSVSREKKERFSLILESASTNQTSMYLCASSLTSGFQETQYFGPGTRLLVL.